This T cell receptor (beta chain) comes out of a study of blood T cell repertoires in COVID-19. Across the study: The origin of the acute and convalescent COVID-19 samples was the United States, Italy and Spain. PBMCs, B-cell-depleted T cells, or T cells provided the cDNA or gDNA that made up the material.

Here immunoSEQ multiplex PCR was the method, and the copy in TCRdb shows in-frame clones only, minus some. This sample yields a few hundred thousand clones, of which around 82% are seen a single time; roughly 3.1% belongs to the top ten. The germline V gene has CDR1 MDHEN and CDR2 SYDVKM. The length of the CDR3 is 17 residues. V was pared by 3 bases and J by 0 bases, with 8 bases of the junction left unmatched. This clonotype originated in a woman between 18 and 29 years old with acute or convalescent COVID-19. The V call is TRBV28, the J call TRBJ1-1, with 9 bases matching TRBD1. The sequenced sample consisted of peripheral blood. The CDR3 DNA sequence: TGTGCCAGCAGTTTTCGGGGACAGGGTCCAATGAACACTGAAGCTTTCTTT. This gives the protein CASSFRGQGPMNTEAFF.